Below, one T cell receptor beta chain is given with its context. This clone's antigen is unknown. Base qualities are missing; no much larger clone stands one base away. This sample was included in a study of blood T cell repertoires in COVID-19 (dated by TCRdb to between 2020 and 2021). Describing the broader study: Collaborator samples came from the United States, Italy and Spain and covered acute and convalescent phases of COVID-19. The prospective study material was composed of cDNA or gDNA derived from T cells, B-cell-depleted T cells, or PBMCs. Subjects who had been exposed to COVID-19, were actively infected with it, or had recovered from it provided the deeply sampled blood TCRbeta repertoires that made up the dataset. A freely available public database, intended as a resource for researchers studying the immune response to SARS-CoV-2, is where the repertoires were released. Samples were obtained from the ongoing ImmuneRACE study (first 160 participants) and from over a thousand subjects provided by 6 global collaborators. Sample metadata almost always included a de-identified subject ID, COVID-19 status, age in years and sex. HLA class I and class II types, where available, came from metadata supplied by the sample provider rather than from assay-based typing.

TCRbeta CDR3 regions were amplified from genomic DNA by means of the immunoSEQ Assay, a bias-controlled multiplex PCR. The source study handled its data this way. Nucleated cell counts per sample were estimated from amplification of reference gene primers within the assay. To quantify the absolute abundance of each unique TCRbeta CDR3 rearrangement, sequence reads were collapsed and filtered. For each sample, productive Simpson clonality was calculated by taking the square root of Simpson's diversity index across productive rearrangements. TCRdb's version of the immuneACCESS table is confined to in-frame rearrangements and falls short of the full clone set. An unresolved V gene accounts for under half of the shortfall where checked; the remainder is of unknown origin. The DNA gave D and trimming, while V, J and clone size come from that table. Within this sample are about 200,000 clones, with approximately 86% of them counted one time only. The ten biggest clones cover around 0.93% of the sample.

One collaborating source in Seattle enrolled patients during active infection and followed them longitudinally through the course of disease. Whole blood was collected in K2EDTA tubes by collaborating institutions according to the institutions' own protocols. For TCRbeta analysis, collaborators shipped samples in one of three forms: frozen whole blood, isolated PBMCs, or DNA extracted from either of those sample types. The CDR3, cysteine through phenylalanine, is 15 amino acids long. The sequence is cut down to CDR3 DNA, 45 bases in frame from base 1. V is shortened by 0 bases, J by 6 bases, and the region joining them spans 13 bases. From a lookup of the germline V gene, CDR1 and CDR2 are LGHNA and YNFKEQ. The paper as a whole reports these results and caveats: How much clinical and demographic metadata was included differed by source and by participant, and the metadata was provided uncurated.

The chain couples TRBV4-2 to TRBJ2-3, with TRBD1 as a weak D call on 5 bases. This receptor was identified in a man in his sixties with COVID-19, enrolled during active disease. Sequenced sample: peripheral blood. DNA sequence: TGTGCCAGCAGCCAAGACCAGGGAAGATTCGATACGCAGTATTTT. It translates to CASSQDQGRFDTQYF.